Below, 27 T cell receptor beta chains from the same sample are listed, as sequenced in a study of CD8 T cells in Susac syndrome (dated by TCRdb to the late 2010s). Receptors were amplified or captured by the immunoSEQ multiplex PCR assay. RNA was extracted using the RNeasy kit, and roughly 0.45 to 1 microgram was reverse transcribed with random hexamers. The raw public reads went through TCRdb reprocessing: fastp at Q25, MiXCR clone calling, in-frame beta chains kept. A single entry per CDR3 protein holds the most common genes and DNA from its merged rows. For this sample there are 40,000 to 55,000 distinct CDR3 sequences; approximately 92% appear just once. The ten most abundant clones make up around 0.4% of the sample. The sequenced sample was CD8+ T cells from PBMCs. Receptors originate from a human donor in good health.

The chain links TRBV4-3 to TRBJ2-7, with D maybe TRBD1 (6 bases). CDR3 size: 13 residues. The germline V and J ends were trimmed by 1 base and 3 bases, with 7 bases remaining between them. Germline values: CDR1 LGHNA, CDR2 YSLEER. CDR3 bases: TGCGCCAGCAGCCAAGGGACAGACTACGAGCAGTACTTC. Translating it yields CASSQGTDYEQYF.

The chain has TRBV12-3 or TRBV12-4 and TRBJ2-3; D not resolved. CDR3 length: 13 amino acids. Trimming stripped 7 bases from V and 5 bases from J, with 13 bases between. CDR3 loop: CASTSGLGDTQYF. The CDR3 DNA sequence: TGTGCCAGCACCTCCGGGTTGGGAGATACGCAGTATTTT.

The chain joins TRBV10-3 to TRBJ2-1; possible D gene TRBD2, 6 bases. The CDR3 sequence is 12 residues long. V was cut by 6 bases and J by 10 bases, with 13 bases left in between. Germline CDR1 is ENHRY and CDR2 is SYGVKD. CDR3 nucleotides: TGTGCCATCAGGGGGGACTTCTTAGAGCAGTTCTTC. Its translation is CAIRGDFLEQFF.

The V call is TRBV23-1, the J call TRBJ1-1, with no clear D. TRBV23-1 belongs to the ORF category, with a function that is uncertain. The CDR3 extends over 12 amino acids. Trimming stripped 8 bases from V and 2 bases from J, with 9 bases between. The CDR3 DNA sequence: TGCGCCAGCCCCCCGGGTAACACTGAAGCTTTCTTT. Protein sequence: CASPPGNTEAFF.

The genes are TRBV5-1 and TRBJ2-5; D may be TRBD1 (5 bases). Looked up from germline, CDR1 is SGHRS and CDR2 is YFSETQ. Trimming pared 0 bases from V and 2 bases from J, leaving 5 bases between. CDR3 size: 13 residues. In DNA, the CDR3 is TGCGCCAGCAGCTTGGGACAGCAAGAGACCCAGTACTTC. Translation: CASSLGQQETQYF. Filled out from reference TRBV5-1 and TRBJ2-5, the complete variable domain reads KAGVTQTPRYLIKTRGQQVTLSCSPISGHRSVSWYQQTPGQGLQFLFEYFSETQRNKGNFPGRFSGRQFSNSRSEMNVSTLELGDSALYLCASSLGQQETQYFGPGTRLLVL.

Comment on this clonotype: Relative to the germline gene, one junction end is altered; a read error may explain this. V and J are TRBV19 and TRBJ1-5; TRBD1 agrees at 8 bases. CDR1 is LNHDA and CDR2 is SQIVND in the germline V gene (reference sequence). This CDR3 comprises 15 residues. The CDR3 is CASSLDRGSNQPQHF. DNA for the CDR3: TGTGCCAGTAGTCTAGACAGGGGAAGCAATCAGCCCCAGCATTTT.

This chain connects TRBV4-1 to TRBJ2-5; 8 positions agree with TRBD2. The CDR3 is 15 amino acids. CDR1 MGHRA and CDR2 YSYEKL come from the germline V gene. Germline trimming cut 2 bases from V and 3 bases from J; bases unmatched to any gene: 5. CDR3: CASSQPSGPEETQYF. CDR3 nucleotide sequence: TGCGCCAGCAGCCAACCTAGCGGGCCTGAAGAGACCCAGTACTTC.

V gene TRBV12-3 or TRBV12-4 combines with J gene TRBJ2-2; tentative D call: TRBD2 (5 bases). This CDR3 comprises 16 residues. V lost 5 bases and J lost 1, with 14 bases in between. The CDR3: CASSEALRVNTGELFF. CDR3 coding DNA: TGTGCCAGCAGTGAAGCATTGAGGGTGAACACCGGGGAGCTGTTTTTT.

V and J are TRBV30 and TRBJ1-2, with a weak D call TRBD1 (5 bases). CDR1 GTSNPN and CDR2 SVGIG come from the germline V gene (reference sequence). This CDR3 has 10 amino acids. The DNA of the CDR3 is TGTGCTCTTCAGGGCTATGGCTACACCTTC. It translates to CALQGYGYTF.

V and J are TRBV29-1 and TRBJ2-7, with 9 bases matching TRBD2. The CDR3 is 13 amino acids. Germline CDR1 SQVTM, CDR2 ANQGSEA. After removal of 6 bases from V and 4 bases from J, the junction contained 7 bases not matched to a gene. CDR3 region: CSVSAGGWYEQYF. DNA of the CDR3: TGCAGCGTCAGTGCGGGGGGGTGGTACGAGCAGTACTTC.

The chain uses TRBV29-1 and TRBJ2-2; 10 nucleotides line up with TRBD1. The CDR3 consists of 14 residues. Trimming took 4 bases from V and 5 from J; bases not matched to a gene: 4. From germline, CDR1 is SQVTM and CDR2 ANQGSEA. The CDR3 sequence is CSVGGTGETGELFF. The CDR3 DNA sequence: TGCAGCGTTGGGGGGACAGGGGAGACCGGGGAGCTGTTTTTT.

The J gene is TRBJ1-1, the V gene TRBV9; TRBD1 might be the D (6 bases). CDR1 is SGDLS and CDR2 is YYNGEE in the germline V gene. CDR3 length equals 17 residues. Between the trimmed V and J ends, which lost 4 bases and 1 base, there was a span of 20 bases. The CDR3 nucleotides are TGTGCCAGCAGCCCCCGACCGGGGGGGGGCAGGAACACTGAAGCTTTCTTT. Translating gives CASSPRPGGGRNTEAFF.

The chain uses TRBV7-2 and TRBJ2-5, with TRBD1 matching over 9 bases. The CDR3 length is 15 residues. CDR1 SGHTA and CDR2 FQGNSA come from the germline V gene. The ends lost 2 bases at V and 5 bases at J; junction bases unmatched: 6. The CDR3 DNA follows: TGTGCCAGCAGCTTAAGAGGGACAGGGAGGGAGACCCAGTACTTC. Translation gives CASSLRGTGRETQYF.

The chain is built from TRBV6-2 or TRBV6-3 and TRBJ1-1, with D possibly TRBD1 on 6 matching bases. The CDR3 is made up of 15 amino acids. In germline, CDR1 is MNHEY, CDR2 SVGEGT. V was shortened by 2 bases and J by 0 bases, with 10 bases between the two germline ends. The chain's CDR3 is CASSYGGAMNTEAFF. CDR3 in DNA: TGTGCCAGCAGTTACGGGGGGGCGATGAACACTGAAGCTTTCTTT.

The chain recombines TRBV19 with TRBJ2-1; TRBD2 matches at 9 bases. The V segment lost 1 base and the J segment 2 bases; nucleotides outside the gene matches: 6. CDR3 length: 17 residues. Germline values: CDR1 LNHDA, CDR2 SQIVND (reference sequence). CDR3 protein: CASSIAVGGRAYNEQFF. CDR3 sequence (DNA): TGTGCCAGTAGTATAGCGGTTGGCGGGAGGGCCTACAATGAGCAGTTCTTC.

The rearrangement uses TRBV20-1 and TRBJ2-7; D unclear. Trimming pared 2 bases from V and 0 bases from J, leaving 8 bases between. This CDR3 region has 13 residues. The germline V gene encodes CDR1 DFQATT and CDR2 SNEGSKA (reference sequence). The chain's CDR3 is CSARPSGSYEQYF. The CDR3, as DNA: TGCAGTGCTAGACCTAGTGGCTCCTACGAGCAGTACTTC.

This chain joins TRBV7-9 and TRBJ2-1; D not certain. Germline CDR1 is SEHNR and CDR2 is FQNEAQ (reference sequence). The V end lost 5 bases, the J end lost 5 bases, and 25 bases lay between the germline ends. CDR3 size: 18 residues. The CDR3 reads CASSPLVNLGTTHNEQFF. The CDR3 coding sequence is TGTGCCAGCAGCCCCTTAGTTAACTTAGGAACCACACACAATGAGCAGTTCTTC.

The J gene is TRBJ2-7, the V gene TRBV3-1, with 7 bases fitting TRBD1. Per germline, CDR1 LGHDT and CDR2 YNNKEL (reference sequence). This CDR3 is 14 amino acids long. The trim removed 4 bases at V and 2 bases at J, leaving 5 bases unmatched. The CDR3 sequence: CASSPSTGPYEQYF. CDR3 nucleotides: TGTGCCAGCAGCCCGTCGACAGGGCCCTACGAGCAGTACTTC.

CDR3 sequence (DNA): TGTGCCAGCAGTGAAGGGGCCAGGGCTAATGAAAAACTGTTTTTT. Translated: CASSEGARANEKLFF. The chain combines TRBV2 with TRBJ1-4; TRBD1 might be the D (5 bases). The CDR3 loop spans 15 amino acids. Germline V gene data show CDR1 as SNHLY and CDR2 as FYNNEI. V lost 1 base and J lost 3, with 9 bases in between.

The chain has TRBV14 and TRBJ2-7; D may match TRBD1 or TRBD2 (5 bases each). The CDR3 contains 14 residues. Trimming removed 4 bases from V and 0 bases from J, with 10 bases in between. Per germline, CDR1 SGHDN and CDR2 FVKESK. This chain's CDR3 is CASSLLGDSYEQYF. DNA of the CDR3: TGTGCCAGCAGCCTTCTGGGGGACTCCTACGAGCAGTACTTC.

V is TRBV14 and J is TRBJ2-7; D is unresolved. Trimming removed 0 bases at V and 4 bases at J, with 13 bases between. From germline, CDR1 is SGHDN and CDR2 FVKESK. The CDR3 length is 15 residues. This chain's CDR3 is CASSQETDPSYEQYF. The DNA for the CDR3 is TGTGCCAGCAGCCAAGAAACTGACCCCTCTTACGAGCAGTACTTC.

This sequence joins TRBV5-1 and TRBJ2-2; TRBD1 might be the D (6 bases). Germline CDR1 SGHRS, CDR2 YFSETQ. This CDR3 spans 15 amino acids. V dropped 0 bases and J dropped 3 bases, with 9 bases sitting between them. CDR3 region: CASSLGQEYTGELFF. The CDR3 DNA follows: TGCGCCAGCAGCTTGGGACAGGAATACACCGGGGAGCTGTTTTTT.

The chain joins TRBV12-3 or TRBV12-4 to TRBJ1-4; D is undetermined. The CDR3 contains 15 residues. Between the trimmed V and J ends, which lost 1 base and 0 bases, there was a span of 6 bases. The CDR3 reads CASSLETTTNEKLFF. Written as DNA, the CDR3 is TGTGCCAGCAGTTTAGAAACTACAACTAATGAAAAACTGTTTTTT.

This chain links TRBV6-5 with TRBJ1-5; TRBD1 is a possible D gene (6 bases). The germline CDR1 and CDR2 sequences are MNHEY and SVGAGI. Trimming shortened V by 5 bases and J by 7 bases, and 15 bases separated the two germline ends. The CDR3 has 14 residues. The DNA for the CDR3 is TGTGCCAGCAGTAAACAGGGAATAGGCCAGCCCCAGCATTTT. Amino acid sequence: CASSKQGIGQPQHF.

The CDR3 DNA sequence: TGTGCCAGCAGTCCCCCAGCGGGAGGGCCCAATGAGCAGTTCTTC. It codes for CASSPPAGGPNEQFF. The gene calls are TRBV27 and TRBJ2-1; 10 nucleotides line up with TRBD2. Looked up from germline, CDR1 is MNHEY and CDR2 is SMNVEV (reference sequence). Trimming cost V 5 bases and J 6 bases; bases outside gene matches: 7. This CDR3 has 15 amino acids.

The V call is TRBV29-1, the J call TRBJ2-2; D perhaps matches TRBD2 (5 bases). Germline CDR1 is SQVTM and CDR2 is ANQGSEA. The CDR3 spans 13 residues. Trimming cost V 7 bases and J 3 bases, with 12 bases left between them. CDR3: CSGLRADTGELFF. The CDR3 bases are TGCAGCGGGCTGAGAGCGGACACCGGGGAGCTGTTTTTT.

The rearrangement uses TRBV4-1 and TRBJ2-7, with D hard to call. The germline CDR1 and CDR2 sequences are MGHRA and YSYEKL. CDR3 length: 14 amino acids. V lost 0 bases and J lost 2, with 8 bases in between. CDR3 residues: CASSQEGRAYEQYF. DNA of the CDR3: TGCGCCAGCAGCCAAGAGGGTCGGGCCTACGAGCAGTACTTC.